This paragraph reports one T cell receptor (beta chain). Its antigen is currently unknown. The data were obtained in a study of breast tumors, draining lymph nodes, adjacent tissues. General study results and limits: The lymph node origin of tumor T cells was framed as consistent with a hypothesis, not demonstrated. Tumor repertoires ranked between lymph nodes and nontumor tissue in diversity, with V and J gene preferences. The data were judged consistent with most tumor T cells coming from lymph node and expanding in tumor. Compared with basal-like, luminal-like tumors shared significantly more repertoire with nontumor tissue.

Samples came from axillary lymph nodes draining the breast cancer. V shed 2 bases and J 4 bases; nucleotides not matched to a gene: 9. Germline V gene sequence: CDR1 GTSNPN, CDR2 SVGIG (reference sequence). The CDR3 length is 15 residues. One entry per CDR3 protein, called by TCRdb with MiXCR from the multiplex PCR reads. The table includes about 89,000 distinct CDR3 sequences, roughly 30% detected once. The chain recombines TRBV30 with TRBJ2-7, with TRBD1 identical over 9 bases. This clonotype originated in a female donor with breast cancer. Some clones in this sample may be carry-over from other donors' samples. Sequencing used axillary lymph node tissue. The CDR3 region has the DNA TGTGCCTGGAGTAACCGGGACAGGGACTCTTACGAGCAGTACTTC. It translates to CAWSNRDRDSYEQYF.